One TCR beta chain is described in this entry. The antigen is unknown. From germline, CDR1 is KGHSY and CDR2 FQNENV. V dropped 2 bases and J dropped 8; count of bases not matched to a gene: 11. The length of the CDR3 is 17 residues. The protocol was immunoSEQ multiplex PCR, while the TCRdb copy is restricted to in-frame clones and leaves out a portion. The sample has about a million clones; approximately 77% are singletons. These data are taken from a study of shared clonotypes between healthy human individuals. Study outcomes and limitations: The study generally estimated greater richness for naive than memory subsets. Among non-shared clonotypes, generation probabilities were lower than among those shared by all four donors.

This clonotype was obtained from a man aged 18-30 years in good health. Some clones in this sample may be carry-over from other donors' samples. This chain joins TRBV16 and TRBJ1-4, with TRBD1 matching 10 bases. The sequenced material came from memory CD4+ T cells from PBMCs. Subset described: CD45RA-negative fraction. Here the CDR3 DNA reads TGTGCCAGCAGCCAACCAGCGCCCGGGACAGGGGTGGAAAAACTGTTTTTT. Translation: CASSQPAPGTGVEKLFF.